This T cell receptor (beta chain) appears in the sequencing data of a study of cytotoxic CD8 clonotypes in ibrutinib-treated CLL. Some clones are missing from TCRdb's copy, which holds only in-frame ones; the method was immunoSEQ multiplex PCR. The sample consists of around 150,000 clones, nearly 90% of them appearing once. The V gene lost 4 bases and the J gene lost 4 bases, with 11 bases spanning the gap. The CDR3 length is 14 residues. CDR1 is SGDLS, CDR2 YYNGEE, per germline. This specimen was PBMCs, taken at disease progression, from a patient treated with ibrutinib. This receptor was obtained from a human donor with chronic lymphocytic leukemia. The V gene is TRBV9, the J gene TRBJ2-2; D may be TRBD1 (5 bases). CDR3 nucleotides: TGTGCCAGCAGCATGGGGCTAACCACCGGGGAGCTGTTTTTT. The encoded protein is CASSMGLTTGELFF.